Sequencing of this T cell receptor (beta chain) was carried out in a study of a mutant IDH1 vaccine in newly diagnosed glioma. The repertoire was sequenced with immunoSEQ multiplex PCR; TCRdb's copy has only in-frame clones and lacks some. The table shows some 28,000 clones, with 80% to 85% occurring only once. The sample's time point: week 23, last vaccination. With topical imiquimod, each dose of the vaccine consisted of 300 ug of mutant IDH1 20-mer peptide. Each tumor in the donors was a new WHO grade 3 or 4 astrocytoma, IDH1-mutant and ATRX-lost. A note on this clone: Antigen unknown. One end of the junction does not line up with germline, which may come from a read error.

Study results and limitations: Pseudoprogression showed no apparent link to changes in top peripheral T cell clonotypes.

This sample comprised PBMCs, obtained from a glioma patient whose treatment included an IDH1 peptide vaccine. The source is a woman aged 25 to 39 with glioma.

CDR3 sequence (DNA): TGTGCCAGCGGTGAAGGGGATAGGGCTAGCGGGGGGGCCAACGAGCAGTACTTC. Amino acids: CASGEGDRASGGANEQYF. This chain joins TRBV6-1 and TRBJ2-7; 12 bases map to TRBD2. Germline V gene lookup returns CDR1 MNHNS and CDR2 SASEGT. This CDR3 is built from 18 residues.